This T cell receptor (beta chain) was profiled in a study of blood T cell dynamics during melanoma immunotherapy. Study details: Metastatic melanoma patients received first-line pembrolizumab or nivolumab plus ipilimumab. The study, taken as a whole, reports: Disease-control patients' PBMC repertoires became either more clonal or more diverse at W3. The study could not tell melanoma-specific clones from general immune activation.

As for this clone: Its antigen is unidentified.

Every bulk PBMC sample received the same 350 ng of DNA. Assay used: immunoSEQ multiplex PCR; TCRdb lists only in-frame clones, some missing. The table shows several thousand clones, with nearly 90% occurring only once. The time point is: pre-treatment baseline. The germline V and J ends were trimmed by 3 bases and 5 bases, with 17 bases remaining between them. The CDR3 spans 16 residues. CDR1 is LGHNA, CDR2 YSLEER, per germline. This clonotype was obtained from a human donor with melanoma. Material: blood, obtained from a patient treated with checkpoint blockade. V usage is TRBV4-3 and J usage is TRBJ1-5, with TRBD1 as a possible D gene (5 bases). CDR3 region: CASSQFYRLGDQPQHF. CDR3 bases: TGCGCCAGCAGCCAGTTTTACAGGCTCGGGGATCAGCCCCAGCATTTT.